The 3 T cell receptor beta chains below were found in one sample sequenced in a study of T cells in Graves' hyperthyroidism and ophthalmopathy. There were TCR beta CDR3 regions amplified from RNA transcripts. First-round RT-PCR targeting the TCR CDR3 was performed with the HTBI primer set. TCRdb independently ran MiXCR on the multiplex PCR reads; one entry per CDR3 protein. Of approximately 330,000 distinct CDR3 sequences listed, 15% to 20% are singletons. Sequenced sample: blood. Every receptor here comes from a woman aged 45-65 years with Graves' hyperthyroidism.

This clonotype was recorded a few times. The rearrangement links TRBV6-2 or TRBV6-3 to TRBJ1-1; the D gene is possibly TRBD1 (6 bases). CDR3 length: 14 residues. With 4 bases removed from V and 3 bases from J, the gap between germline ends came to 12 bases. The germline V gene encodes CDR1 MNHEY and CDR2 SVGEGT. The CDR3 loop is CASSLQGPYTEAFF. The DNA of the CDR3 is TGTGCCAGCAGTTTACAGGGACCCTACACTGAAGCTTTCTTT.

This clonotype was seen ten or more times. The V call is TRBV27, the J call TRBJ2-2; D uncertain. Trimming pared 7 bases from V and 5 bases from J, leaving 38 bases between. Germline V lookup: CDR1 MNHEY, CDR2 SMNVEV (reference sequence). The CDR3 contains 22 residues. CDR3 in amino acids: CASTTFQTHWLPAGLRTGELFF. Written as DNA, the CDR3 is TGTGCCAGCACCACTTTTCAAACCCACTGGCTTCCGGCAGGCCTGAGGACCGGGGAGCTGTTTTTT.

The chain employs TRBV2 and TRBJ2-3; TRBD2 agrees at 10 bases. Germline CDR1 reads SNHLY; CDR2 reads FYNNEI. V was pared by 8 bases and J by 1 base, with 6 bases of the junction left unmatched. CDR3 size: 15 residues. For the CDR3, the DNA is TGTGCCAGCTTTGGGACTAGCGCCCGCACAGATACGCAGTATTTT. This codes for CASFGTSARTDTQYF.